What follows describes a single TCR beta chain. The data derive from a study of shared clonotypes between healthy human individuals. Some clones are missing from TCRdb's copy, which holds only in-frame ones; the method was immunoSEQ multiplex PCR. This sample carries 2 million to 2.5 million clones, approximately 90% of them seen once, and the ten largest clones take roughly 0.34%. This CDR3 is built from 16 residues. Trimming removed 4 bases at V and 6 bases at J, with 22 bases between. CDR1 is SGDLS and CDR2 is YYNGEE in the germline V gene. The chain joins TRBV9 to TRBJ1-2; TRBD1 is a possible D gene (5 bases). The receptor's source is a man between 18 and 29 years old in good health. Some clones in this sample may be carry-over from other donors' samples. Sequencing was carried out using naive CD4+ T cells from PBMCs. The subset was: CD45RA+ positively selected. The CDR3 protein is CASSIRGRRDKDGYTF. The CDR3 bases are TGTGCCAGCAGCATCCGGGGCCGAAGGGATAAAGATGGCTACACCTTC.